The clone carrying this T cell receptor beta chain was recorded a few times. TCRdb independently ran MiXCR on the RT-PCR reads; one entry per CDR3 protein. Of about 680,000 distinct CDR3 sequences listed, approximately 15% are singletons. CDR3 size: 14 residues. Trimming shortened V by 8 bases and J by 0 bases, and 17 bases separated the two germline ends. CDR1 is DFQATT and CDR2 is SNEGSKA in the germline V gene (reference sequence). The sample taken for sequencing was memory CD4+ T cells from blood. The sequence derives from a female donor in good health, serving as a healthy control. The V and J genes are TRBV20-1 and TRBJ2-7; D possibly matches TRBD1 or TRBD2 (5 bases each). The CDR3 here is CSRRRDQFSYEQYF. CDR3 nucleotide sequence: TGCAGTAGAAGACGGGACCAATTCTCCTACGAGCAGTACTTC.